Shown below are 14 T cell receptor beta chains from a single sample sequenced in a study of beta chain features in type 1 diabetes. Study findings and constraints: Shorter TCRB CDR3s, moderately but significantly so, marked every one of the four CD4+ subsets in Type 1 diabetes patients.

Expressed TCRB transcripts were sequenced, since all the RNA that had been isolated was reverse transcribed. The method was immunoSEQ multiplex PCR; TCRdb's version includes in-frame clones alone and lacks a portion of them. The sample yields 240,000 or so clones, roughly 20% seen once. No antigen is known for these receptors. The sequenced sample was naive CD4+ T cells from blood. The receptors were gathered from a woman aged 40-49 years with type 1 diabetes.

This rearrangement joins TRBV5-1 to TRBJ1-4; D is ambiguous. V shed 4 bases and J shed 0 bases, with 13 bases lying between them. The CDR3 length is 16 residues. Germline V gene lookup returns CDR1 SGHRS and CDR2 YFSETQ. The CDR3 nucleotides read TGCGCCAGCAGCCGGGAGAGAGCCGCAACTAATGAAAAACTGTTTTTT. Translated, it gives CASSRERAATNEKLFF.

The chain has TRBV30 and TRBJ1-2; 9 positions match TRBD1. CDR1 and CDR2 (germline): GTSNPN, SVGIG (reference sequence). Trimming at V came to 6 bases and at J to 4 bases, leaving 6 bases not matched to a gene. CDR3 length: 13 amino acids. CDR3 protein: CACPGTGIYGYTF. In DNA form, the CDR3 reads TGTGCCTGCCCCGGGACAGGGATCTATGGCTACACCTTC.

The chain has TRBV28 and TRBJ1-1, with D possibly being TRBD1 (5 bases). Trimming took 2 bases from V and 10 from J, leaving 11 bases between them. The CDR3 has 12 residues. The V gene's germline CDR1 is MDHEN and CDR2 SYDVKM. CDR3 nucleotide sequence: TGTGCCAGCAGTTTACGACAGTCGGGAGCTTTCTTT. Amino acid sequence: CASSLRQSGAFF.

This chain joins TRBV28 and TRBJ1-2, with 8 bases fitting TRBD1. This CDR3 is 14 amino acids long. The germline V gene has CDR1 MDHEN and CDR2 SYDVKM. V shed 7 bases, J shed 3 bases, and the junction held 7 bases outside the gene matches. The DNA for the CDR3 is TGTGCCAGCAACGGGGCAGGGGGCGACTATGGCTACACCTTC. This codes for CASNGAGGDYGYTF.

V and J are TRBV4-3 and TRBJ2-4, with 8 bases matching TRBD2. This CDR3 is built from 19 residues. Germline assignment: CDR1 LGHNA and CDR2 YSLEER. V lost 0 bases to trimming and J lost 0 bases; unmatched junction nucleotides: 10. The chain's CDR3 is CASSQDRALADLAKNIQYF. The CDR3 bases are TGCGCCAGCAGCCAAGATAGGGCACTAGCGGATTTAGCCAAAAACATTCAGTACTTC.

This clone has a handful of counts. The V call is TRBV30, the J call TRBJ2-2, with a possible D match to TRBD1 (6 bases). Germline-derived CDR1 and CDR2 are GTSNPN and SVGIG (reference sequence). The length of the CDR3 is 14 residues. Between the trimmed V and J ends, which lost 2 bases and 6 bases, there was a span of 13 bases. The CDR3 is CAWSHYQGSGELFF. Here the CDR3 DNA reads TGTGCCTGGAGTCACTATCAGGGGTCCGGGGAGCTGTTTTTT.

The chain combines TRBV19 with TRBJ1-1; the match to TRBD1 covers 8 bases. The V segment lost 3 bases and the J segment 4 bases; nucleotides outside the gene matches: 7. The germline CDR1 and CDR2 sequences are LNHDA and SQIVND (reference sequence). The CDR3 is 15 amino acids. The CDR3 region is CASSMMTGEPTEAFF. The CDR3 nucleotides read TGTGCCAGTAGTATGATGACAGGGGAACCCACTGAAGCTTTCTTT. Looking up the rest from reference TRBV19 and TRBJ1-1 gives the full variable domain: DGGITQSPKYLFRKEGQNVTLSCEQNLNHDAMYWYRQDPGQGLRLIYYSQIVNDFQKGDIAEGYSVSREKKESFPLTVTSAQKNPTAFYLCASSMMTGEPTEAFFGQGTRLTVV.

The chain uses TRBV28 and TRBJ2-3, with 10 bases identical to TRBD2. CDR3 size: 14 residues. Looked up from germline, CDR1 is MDHEN and CDR2 is SYDVKM. Trimming removed 6 bases from V and 4 bases from J; junction bases left unmatched: 4. DNA for the CDR3: TGTGCCAGCAGGAGCGGGGGGGCGGCAGATACGCAGTATTTT. It is translated as CASRSGGAADTQYF.

V is TRBV4-1 and J is TRBJ1-2; TRBD1 agrees at 7 bases. The CDR3 runs 15 residues. Germline loops: CDR1 MGHRA, CDR2 YSYEKL. V lost 1 base and J lost 3; bases outside the gene matches: 5. Written as DNA, the CDR3 is TGCGCCAGCAGCCAAGGGACAGGCGGTGACTATGGCTACACCTTC. Its protein is CASSQGTGGDYGYTF.

The sample holds a few counts of this clone. The chain combines TRBV5-6 with TRBJ2-7; maybe TRBD2 (7 bases). The CDR3 is 15 amino acids. The V gene's germline CDR1 is SGHDT and CDR2 YYEEEE. Trimming left V 4 bases short and J 0 bases short, with 14 bases between. CDR3 region: CASSPDSGVSYEQYF. The CDR3 DNA follows: TGTGCCAGCAGCCCGGACAGCGGGGTCTCCTACGAGCAGTACTTC. Full variable domain (outside the CDR3, taken from reference TRBV5-6 and TRBJ2-7): DAGVTQSPTHLIKTRGQQVTLRCSPKSGHDTVSWYQQALGQGPQFIFQYYEEEERQRGNFPDRFSGHQFPNYSSELNVNALLLGDSALYLCASSPDSGVSYEQYFGPGTRLTVT.

The V gene is TRBV30, the J gene TRBJ1-1, with 9 bases matching TRBD1. The CDR3 has 12 residues. V shed 8 bases and J 5 bases; nucleotides not matched to a gene: 6. Per the germline V gene, CDR1 is GTSNPN and CDR2 is SVGIG (reference sequence). In nucleotides, the CDR3 is TGTGCCCGTGGGACAGGGAGGACTGAAGCTTTCTTT. It encodes CARGTGRTEAFF.

This clone showed up just a few times. The rearrangement joins TRBV13 to TRBJ2-5; 10 nucleotides agree with TRBD2. Germline V lookup: CDR1 PRHDT, CDR2 FYEKMQ (reference sequence). V shed 4 bases, J shed 5 bases, and the junction held 7 bases outside the gene matches. CDR3 length: 15 amino acids. CDR3 in DNA: TGTGCCAGCAGCTCCCAAACGACTAGCGGGGAGACCCAGTACTTC. Translation gives CASSSQTTSGETQYF.

The rearrangement joins TRBV27 to TRBJ1-5; a possible D gene is TRBD1 (5 bases). The CDR3 is made up of 13 amino acids. V was trimmed by 3 bases and J by 6 bases, leaving 9 bases between them. The V gene's germline CDR1 is MNHEY and CDR2 SMNVEV (reference sequence). The CDR3 bases are TGTGCCAGCAGTTTCAGCAGGGCTCAGCCCCAGCATTTT. Its protein is CASSFSRAQPQHF.

This sequence joins TRBV28 and TRBJ1-1, with TRBD1 as a possible D gene (5 bases). The V and J ends lost 2 bases and 4 bases respectively, with 14 bases between them. Looked up from germline, CDR1 is MDHEN and CDR2 is SYDVKM. The CDR3 spans 15 residues. The CDR3 sequence: CASSLGGVRITEAFF. DNA of the CDR3: TGTGCCAGCAGTTTAGGGGGGGTAAGGATCACTGAAGCTTTCTTT.